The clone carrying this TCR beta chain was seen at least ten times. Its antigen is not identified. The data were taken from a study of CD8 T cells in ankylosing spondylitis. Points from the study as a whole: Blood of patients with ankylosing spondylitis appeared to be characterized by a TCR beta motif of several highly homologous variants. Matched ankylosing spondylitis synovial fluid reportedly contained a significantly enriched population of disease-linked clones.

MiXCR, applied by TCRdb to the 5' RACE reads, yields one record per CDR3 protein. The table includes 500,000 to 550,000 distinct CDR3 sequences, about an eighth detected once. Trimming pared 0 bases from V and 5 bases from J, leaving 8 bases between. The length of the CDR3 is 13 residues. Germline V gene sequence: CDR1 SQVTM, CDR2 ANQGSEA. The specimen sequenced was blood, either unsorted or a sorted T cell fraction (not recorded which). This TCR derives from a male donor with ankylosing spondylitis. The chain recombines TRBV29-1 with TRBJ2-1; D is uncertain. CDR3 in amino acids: CSVEDYLHNEQFF. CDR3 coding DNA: TGCAGCGTTGAAGATTACTTACACAATGAGCAGTTCTTC.